A single sample gave rise to the 10 T cell receptor beta chains below, sequenced in a study of T cells after posttransplantation cyclophosphamide. TCRdb's copy holds only in-frame clones and misses some; the assay was immunoSEQ multiplex PCR. The sample yields under 50,000 clones, about 90% seen once. Cyclophosphamide on days +3 and +4 followed busulfan-fludarabine conditioning and a marrow graft. The sequencing here drew on PBMCs, taken 55 to 70 days after allogeneic stem cell transplant with posttransplant cyclophosphamide. These receptors all come from a male patient between 60 and 69 years old who received an allogeneic stem cell transplant from a related donor and was CMV-positive. Some T cells may be transferred from the graft donor.

This chain uses TRBV5-4 with TRBJ1-2; 7 bases align to TRBD1. The CDR3 consists of 19 residues. Per the germline V gene, CDR1 is SGHNT and CDR2 is YYREEE (reference sequence). J was trimmed by 3 bases and V by 0 bases; bases with no gene match: 17. The CDR3 nucleotides read TGTGCCAGCAGCTTGGCCCGGGGGTACCGGGACAGCAGTGACTATGGCTACACCTTC. Its protein product is CASSLARGYRDSSDYGYTF.

The chain links TRBV7-9 to TRBJ2-3; possibly TRBD1 for D (5 bases). The V gene lost 3 bases and the J gene lost 4 bases, with 8 bases spanning the gap. CDR1 is SEHNR, CDR2 FQNEAQ, per germline (reference sequence). This CDR3 is built from 13 residues. CDR3 protein: CASSLDNSDTQYF. Here the CDR3 DNA reads TGTGCCAGCAGCTTGGACAACTCAGATACGCAGTATTTT.

This rearrangement joins TRBV6-1 to TRBJ2-7, with D tentatively TRBD2 (7 bases). V lost 1 base and J lost 3, with 16 bases in between. The CDR3 is 16 amino acids. Per germline, CDR1 MNHNS and CDR2 SASEGT. The CDR3 nucleotides are TGTGCCAGCAGTGAAGGGGGGGGCGGATTTCACTACGAGCAGTACGTC. Its translation: CASSEGGGGFHYEQYV.

The chain couples TRBV6-5 to TRBJ2-1, with TRBD2 matching 11 bases. The ends lost 3 bases at V and 6 bases at J; junction bases unmatched: 4. Germline CDR1 is MNHEY and CDR2 is SVGAGI. The CDR3 runs 15 residues. CDR3 nucleotide sequence: TGTGCCAGCAGTTATAGCGGGGGGGCCTTCAATGAGCAGTTCTTC. The encoded protein is CASSYSGGAFNEQFF.

This sequence joins TRBV7-2 and TRBJ2-3; 11 positions agree with TRBD2. J gave up 5 bases and V 4 bases, and 8 bases lay outside the gene matches. The length of the CDR3 is 16 residues. Per the germline V gene, CDR1 is SGHTA and CDR2 is FQGNSA. CDR3 sequence reads: CASSSLAGGLKDTQYF. CDR3 sequence (DNA): TGTGCCAGCAGCTCCTTAGCGGGGGGGCTTAAAGATACGCAGTATTTT. The complete variable domain, with remaining parts taken from reference TRBV7-2 and TRBJ2-3, reads GAGVSQSPSNKVTEKGKDVELRCDPISGHTALYWYRQSLGQGLEFLIYFQGNSAPDKSGLPSDRFSAERTGGSVSTLTIQRTQQEDSAVYLCASSSLAGGLKDTQYFGPGTRLTVL.

The rearrangement joins TRBV7-6 to TRBJ1-2; D gene unclear. V lost 2 bases and J 3 bases, leaving 10 bases between the germline ends. The CDR3 consists of 14 residues. CDR1 SGHVS and CDR2 FNYEAQ come from the germline V gene. The CDR3 DNA reads as TGTGCCAGCAGCTTATCGGTTGATTACTATGGCTACACCTTC. This codes for CASSLSVDYYGYTF.

On this clone: Other DNA sequences within the sample encode an identical CDR3. The V and J genes are TRBV25-1 and TRBJ1-6; 10 bases map to TRBD1. CDR1 and CDR2 from the germline V gene are MGHDK and SYGVNS. Germline trimming cut 4 bases from V and 13 bases from J; bases unmatched to any gene: 7. The CDR3 runs to 14 residues. The CDR3 here is CASSVGQGTSPLHF. CDR3 DNA: TGTGCCAGCAGTGTGGGACAGGGGACCTCCCCCCTCCACTTT.

This chain connects TRBV5-4 to TRBJ1-4, with unresolved D. Looked up from germline, CDR1 is SGHNT and CDR2 is YYREEE (reference sequence). The CDR3 spans 14 residues. V was shortened by 4 bases and J by 0 bases, with 7 bases between the two germline ends. The CDR3 region is CASSPYATNEKLFF. The CDR3 DNA is TGTGCCAGCAGCCCCTATGCAACTAATGAAAAACTGTTTTTT.

The rearrangement uses TRBV20-1 and TRBJ1-2; tentative D call: TRBD1 (5 bases). The CDR3 loop spans 11 amino acids. V dropped 4 bases and J dropped 8 bases, with 11 bases sitting between them. Germline values: CDR1 DFQATT, CDR2 SNEGSKA (reference sequence). CDR3 in DNA: TGCAGTGCTAACTTGGGGGGGGGCTACACCTTC. Residues: CSANLGGGYTF.

This clone turned up a few times. The V call is TRBV6-1, the J call TRBJ1-4; possibly TRBD1 for D (6 bases). This CDR3 has 14 residues. Deletions cut 7 bases from V and 7 bases from J, with 16 bases between. CDR1 is MNHNS and CDR2 is SASEGT in the germline V gene. The CDR3 loop reads CASTLGGAGEKLFF. The CDR3 DNA follows: TGTGCCAGCACCCTGGGGGGGGCGGGTGAAAAACTGTTTTTT.